This T cell receptor beta chain was recorded in a study of control samples from healthy donors and cancer patients. The table came from immunoSEQ multiplex PCR; TCRdb's copy has only in-frame clones and leaves some out. The profile shows under 150,000 clones, 75% to 90% of them singletons. Material for sequencing was blood. The sequence came from a woman aged 25-40 years in good health.

The CDR3 bases are TGTGCCACCAGCGGATCGGGTGGGGCAGGGTGGATTCGCGAGCAGTACTTC. This codes for CATSGSGGAGWIREQYF. This rearrangement joins TRBV15 to TRBJ2-7; D possibly corresponds to TRBD1 (5 bases). Trimming cost V 5 bases and J 6 bases, with 26 bases left between them. The CDR3 covers 17 residues. Looked up from germline, CDR1 is LNHNV and CDR2 is YYDKDF (reference sequence).